These 15 T cell receptor beta chains were sequenced from one sample in a study of type 1 and type 2 diabetes patients. Genomic DNA was the PCR template. The TCR beta CDR3 region was amplified using 30 forward and 13 reverse primers. Via MiXCR, TCRdb re-called the multiplex PCR reads, giving one row per CDR3 protein. This sample has 280,000 or so distinct CDR3 sequences; around 47% occur once, and the top ten carry 12% to 15%. Specimen: peripheral blood mononuclear cells (PBMCs). The receptors originated from a man aged 18-30 years with type 2 diabetes.

The chain recombines TRBV29-1 with TRBJ1-3, with 9 bases that match TRBD1. CDR3 length: 16 residues. CDR1 is SQVTM and CDR2 is ANQGSEA in the germline V gene. The V and J ends lost 4 bases and 4 bases, in that order; junction bases with no gene match: 11. As DNA, the CDR3 is TGCAGCGTTGCAAATTACAGGGGGCTAGAGGGAAACACCATATATTTT. This sequence encodes CSVANYRGLEGNTIYF.

The CDR3 loop is CASSPLGSTDDPYNEQFF. The CDR3 coding sequence is TGTGCCAGCAGCCCGTTAGGCTCGACCGACGACCCTTACAATGAGCAGTTCTTC. The chain couples TRBV7-3 to TRBJ2-1; the D is unclear. This CDR3 comprises 18 residues. V was shortened by 5 bases and J by 4 bases, with 24 bases between the two germline ends. The germline CDR1 and CDR2 sequences are SGHTA and FQGTGA.

This clonotype was seen a few times. The CDR3 DNA sequence: TGTGCCAGCAGTTTAACGGGACAGGGGGTTCGGAACACTGAAGCTTTCTTT. It yields the protein CASSLTGQGVRNTEAFF. The rearrangement joins TRBV28 to TRBJ1-1; 11 bases are a match to TRBD1. The ends lost 2 bases at V and 1 base at J; junction bases unmatched: 6. The CDR3 sequence is 17 residues long. From germline, CDR1 is MDHEN and CDR2 SYDVKM.

The J gene is TRBJ2-1, the V gene TRBV2, with 8 positions matching TRBD1. V gave up 8 bases and J gave up 6 bases; unmatched junction bases: 9. Germline CDR1 SNHLY, CDR2 FYNNEI. The CDR3 consists of 14 residues. The CDR3 sequence is CASALTGAVNEQFF. Written as DNA, the CDR3 is TGTGCCAGCGCCTTGACAGGGGCGGTCAATGAGCAGTTCTTC.

For this clonotype: This may stem from a read error, because a much larger clone lies one nucleotide away. The chain is built from TRBV7-2 and TRBJ2-7; no reliable D call. Germline V CDR1 and CDR2: SGHTA, FQGNSA. CDR3 length equals 12 residues. CDR3 region: CVSSLRSYEQYF. Here the CDR3 DNA reads TGTGTCAGCAGCTTGAGGTCCTACGAGCAGTACTTC.

The sample holds a few counts of this clonotype. V usage is TRBV2 and J usage is TRBJ2-1, with TRBD1 matching 7 bases. This CDR3 is 14 amino acids long. V shed 1 base, J shed 10 bases, and the junction held 7 bases outside the gene matches. The germline V gene has CDR1 SNHLY and CDR2 FYNNEI. DNA of the CDR3: TGTGCCAGCAGTGAAGGATACAGGGGAAACGAGCAGTTCTTC. This codes for CASSEGYRGNEQFF.

This chain links TRBV6-6 with TRBJ1-1, with a tentative D call TRBD1 (6 bases). The CDR3 has 15 residues. The germline gives CDR1 MNHNY, CDR2 SVGAGI (reference sequence). V was shortened by 6 bases and J by 3 bases, with 17 bases between the two germline ends. CDR3 nucleotides: TGTGCCAGCAGGGACCCTACAGGGTTATACACTGAAGCTTTCTTT. Its translation is CASRDPTGLYTEAFF.

The chain uses TRBV6-6 and TRBJ2-1; 11 nucleotides match TRBD2. From germline, CDR1 is MNHNY and CDR2 SVGAGI (reference sequence). With V trimmed by 6 bases and J by 8 bases, 9 bases remained unmatched. The CDR3 runs 15 residues. The CDR3: CASRRISGRVDEQFF. CDR3 in DNA: TGTGCCAGCAGACGGATTAGCGGGAGGGTTGATGAGCAGTTCTTC.

This chain joins TRBV30 and TRBJ1-2; 11 bases fit TRBD1. The CDR3 consists of 11 residues. Trimming took 5 bases from V and 7 from J; bases not matched to a gene: 0. Germline V gene sequence: CDR1 GTSNPN, CDR2 SVGIG (reference sequence). This chain's CDR3 is CAWGQGAGYTF. CDR3 nucleotides: TGTGCCTGGGGACAGGGGGCTGGCTACACCTTC.

This clonotype was observed a few times. The chain recombines TRBV28 with TRBJ2-7, with D tentatively TRBD2 (5 bases). The ends were cut back, 3 bases at V and 1 base at J, with 10 bases in the middle. From germline, CDR1 is MDHEN and CDR2 SYDVKM. The CDR3 has 14 amino acids. CDR3 sequence: CASSFGRRSYEQYF. In nucleotides, the CDR3 is TGTGCCAGCAGTTTCGGCCGGAGGTCCTACGAGCAGTACTTC.

This chain links TRBV5-1 with TRBJ1-4; maybe TRBD1 (6 bases). This CDR3 is built from 17 residues. Germline V lookup: CDR1 SGHRS, CDR2 YFSETQ. V gave up 5 bases and J gave up 0 bases, with 17 bases separating them. The CDR3, as DNA: TGCGCCAGCAGGAGGGGGGGAGGACTTCCAACTAATGAAAAACTGTTTTTT. Translation: CASRRGGGLPTNEKLFF.

On this clonotype: At one end the junction does not follow the germline gene, possibly because of a read error. The genes are TRBV4-1 and TRBJ1-1; TRBD1 matches 9 bases. There are 15 residues in the CDR3. Germline CDR1 and CDR2: MGHRA and YSYEKL. The CDR3, as DNA: TGTGCCAGCAGCCAAGGGGACAGGGAATCGACTGAAGCTTTCTTT. Translated, it gives CASSQGDRESTEAFF.

This rearrangement joins TRBV7-9 to TRBJ1-1; TRBD1 matches at 9 bases. Unmatched junction bases numbered 5, after V lost 5 bases and J lost 4 bases. The CDR3 contains 14 residues. Per germline, CDR1 SEHNR and CDR2 FQNEAQ (reference sequence). The CDR3 region is CASSIDRGFTEAFF. The CDR3 DNA sequence: TGTGCCAGCAGCATAGACAGGGGGTTCACTGAAGCTTTCTTT.

This sequence joins TRBV6-5 and TRBJ1-1; D is uncertain. Germline V lookup: CDR1 MNHEY, CDR2 SVGAGI. Trimming cost V 2 bases and J 0 bases, with 10 bases left between them. This CDR3 comprises 15 residues. CDR3 sequence: CASSYGGRVNTEAFF. In nucleotides, the CDR3 is TGTGCCAGCAGTTACGGTGGCCGTGTGAACACTGAAGCTTTCTTT.

The chain recombines TRBV27 with TRBJ2-7; 9 bases map to TRBD1. Germline assignment: CDR1 MNHEY and CDR2 SMNVEV (reference sequence). The trim removed 5 bases at V and 3 bases at J, leaving 5 bases unmatched. The CDR3 runs 14 residues. The CDR3 nucleotides read TGTGCCAGCAGTCCCGGGACAGGGAACTACGAGCAGTACTTC. Its translation is CASSPGTGNYEQYF.